The T cell receptor beta chain described here comes from a study of PD-1 blockade in classical Hodgkin lymphoma. Assay: immunoSEQ multiplex PCR; the TCRdb copy retains only in-frame clones and omits some. The top ten hold approximately 9.7% of the sample, which has more than 60,000 clones, more than 75% seen once. Each of the patients experienced relapse following autologous stem cell transplantation, and their brentuximab vedotin exposure differed. Relapsed/refractory classical Hodgkin lymphoma patients had complete, partial or progressive responses. Germline assignment: CDR1 MNHEY and CDR2 SMNVEV (reference sequence). V lost 2 bases to trimming and J lost 7 bases; unmatched junction nucleotides: 18. CDR3 length: 20 amino acids.

The sequenced sample was peripheral blood mononuclear cells (PBMCs), obtained at baseline. This rearrangement joins TRBV27 to TRBJ2-1; 12 bases align to TRBD2. This TCR came from a human donor with classical Hodgkin lymphoma. The CDR3 bases are TGTGCCAGCAGTTTAGAGCCCCGACTAGCGGGGGCCCCTGTGGAGAATGAGCAGTTCTTC. This translates into CASSLEPRLAGAPVENEQFF.